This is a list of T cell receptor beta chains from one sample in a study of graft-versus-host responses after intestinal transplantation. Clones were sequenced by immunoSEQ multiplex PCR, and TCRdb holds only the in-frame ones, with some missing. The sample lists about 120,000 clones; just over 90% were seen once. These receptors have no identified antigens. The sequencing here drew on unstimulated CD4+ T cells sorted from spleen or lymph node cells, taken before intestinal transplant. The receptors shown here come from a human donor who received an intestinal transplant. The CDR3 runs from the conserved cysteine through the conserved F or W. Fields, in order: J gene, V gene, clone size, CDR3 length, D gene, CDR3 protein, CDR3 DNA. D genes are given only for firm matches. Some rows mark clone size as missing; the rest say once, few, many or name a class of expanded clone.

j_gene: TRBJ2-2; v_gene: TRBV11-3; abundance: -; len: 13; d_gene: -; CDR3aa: CASSFQDTGELFF; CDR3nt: TGTGCCAGCAGCTTCCAGGACACCGGGGAGCTGTTTTTT
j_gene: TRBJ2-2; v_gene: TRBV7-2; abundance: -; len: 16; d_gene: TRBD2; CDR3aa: CASRVDLAGNTGELFF; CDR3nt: TGTGCCAGCAGAGTGGACCTAGCGGGTAACACCGGGGAGCTGTTTTTT
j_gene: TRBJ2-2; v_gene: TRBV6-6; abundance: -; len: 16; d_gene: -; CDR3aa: CASSSLRGGYTGELFF; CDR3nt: TGTGCCAGCAGTAGCCTTAGGGGGGGGTACACCGGGGAGCTGTTTTTT
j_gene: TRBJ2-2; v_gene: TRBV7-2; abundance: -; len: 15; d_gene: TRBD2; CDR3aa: CASSRGLAGTGELFF; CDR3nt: TGTGCCAGCAGCCGGGGACTAGCGGGGACCGGGGAGCTGTTTTTT
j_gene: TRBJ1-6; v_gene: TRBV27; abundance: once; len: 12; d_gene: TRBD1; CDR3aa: CASSIRGQPLHF; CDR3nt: TGTGCCAGCAGTATCCGGGGACAGCCTCTCCACTTT
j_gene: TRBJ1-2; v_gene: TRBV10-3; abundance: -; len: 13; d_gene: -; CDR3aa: CAISDMTGYGYTF; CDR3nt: TGTGCCATCAGTGATATGACAGGCTATGGCTACACCTTC
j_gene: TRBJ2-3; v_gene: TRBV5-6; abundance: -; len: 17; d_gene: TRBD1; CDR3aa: CASSLYKGQKVTDTQYF; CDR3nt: TGTGCCAGCAGCTTGTATAAGGGACAGAAGGTTACAGATACGCAGTATTTT
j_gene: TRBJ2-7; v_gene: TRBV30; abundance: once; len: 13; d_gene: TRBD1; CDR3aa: CAWSVQGAREQYF; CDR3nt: TGTGCCTGGAGTGTACAGGGGGCACGCGAGCAGTACTTC
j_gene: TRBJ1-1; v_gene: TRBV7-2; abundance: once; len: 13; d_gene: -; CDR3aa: CASSGQLNTEAFF; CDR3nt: TGTGCCAGCAGCGGACAGCTGAACACTGAAGCTTTCTTT
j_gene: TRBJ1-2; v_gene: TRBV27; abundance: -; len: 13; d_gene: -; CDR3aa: CASSPRTSYGYTF; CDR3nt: TGTGCCAGCAGTCCGAGGACAAGCTATGGCTACACCTTC
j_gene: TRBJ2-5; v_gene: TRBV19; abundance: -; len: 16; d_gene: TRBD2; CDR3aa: CASSSGSGLAQETQYF; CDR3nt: TGTGCCAGTAGTTCCGGCTCGGGACTAGCCCAAGAGACCCAGTACTTC
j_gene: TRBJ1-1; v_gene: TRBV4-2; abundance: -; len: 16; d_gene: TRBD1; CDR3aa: CASSQDRGQGNTEAFF; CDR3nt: TGTGCCAGCAGCCAAGATAGGGGACAGGGGAACACTGAAGCTTTCTTT
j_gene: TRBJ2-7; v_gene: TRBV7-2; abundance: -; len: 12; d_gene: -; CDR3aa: CASSLTQYEQYF; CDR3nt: TGTGCCAGCAGCCTCACTCAATACGAGCAGTACTTC
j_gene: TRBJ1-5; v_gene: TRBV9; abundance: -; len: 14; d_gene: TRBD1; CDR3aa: CASSGQGAAQPQHF; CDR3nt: TGTGCCAGCAGCGGACAGGGGGCAGCTCAGCCCCAGCATTTT
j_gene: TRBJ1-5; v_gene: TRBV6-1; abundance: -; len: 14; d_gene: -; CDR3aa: CASRIQVSNQPQHF; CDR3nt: TGTGCCAGCAGGATACAGGTTTCTAATCAGCCCCAGCATTTT
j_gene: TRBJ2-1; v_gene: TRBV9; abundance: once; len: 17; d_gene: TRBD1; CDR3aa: CASSVAGGQGTYNEQFF; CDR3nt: TGTGCCAGCAGCGTAGCTGGGGGACAGGGTACCTACAATGAGCAGTTCTTC
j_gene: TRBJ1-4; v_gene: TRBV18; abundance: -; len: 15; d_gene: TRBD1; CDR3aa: CASSRRQGFNEKLFF; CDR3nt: TGTGCCAGCTCACGCAGACAGGGATTCAATGAAAAACTGTTTTTT
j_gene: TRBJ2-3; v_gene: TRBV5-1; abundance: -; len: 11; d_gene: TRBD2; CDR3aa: CASGRADTQYF; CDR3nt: TGCGCCAGCGGGAGGGCAGATACGCAGTATTTT
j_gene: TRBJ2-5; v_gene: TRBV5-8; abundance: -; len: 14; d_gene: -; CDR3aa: CASSLVQFWQTQYF; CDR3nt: TGTGCCAGCAGCTTGGTGCAGTTCTGGCAGACCCAGTACTTC
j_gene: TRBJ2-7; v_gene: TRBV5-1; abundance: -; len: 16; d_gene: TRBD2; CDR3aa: CASSSGLAVVENEQYF; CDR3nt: TGCGCCAGCAGCTCGGGACTAGCGGTGGTGGAGAACGAGCAGTACTTC
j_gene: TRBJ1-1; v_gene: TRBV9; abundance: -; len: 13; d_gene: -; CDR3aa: CASSVGGGGEAFF; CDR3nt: TGTGCCAGCAGCGTAGGAGGGGGTGGTGAAGCTTTCTTT
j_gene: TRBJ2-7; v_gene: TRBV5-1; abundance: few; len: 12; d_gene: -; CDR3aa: CASSRRGYEQYF; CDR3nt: TGCGCCAGCAGCCGGAGGGGCTACGAGCAGTACTTC
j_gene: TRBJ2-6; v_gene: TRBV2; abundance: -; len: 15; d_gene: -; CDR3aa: CASSEVSSGANVLTF; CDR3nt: TGTGCCAGCAGTGAAGTGTCCTCTGGGGCCAACGTCCTGACCTTC
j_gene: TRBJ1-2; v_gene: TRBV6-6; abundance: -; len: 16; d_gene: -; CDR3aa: CASSYRKKGTLKGYTF; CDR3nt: TGTGCCAGCAGTTACCGAAAAAAAGGGACTCTTAAAGGCTACACCTTC
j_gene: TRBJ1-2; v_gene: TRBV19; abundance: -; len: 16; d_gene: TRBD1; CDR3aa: CASSAGGQKANYGYTF; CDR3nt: TGTGCCAGTAGTGCGGGGGGACAGAAAGCTAACTATGGCTACACCTTC
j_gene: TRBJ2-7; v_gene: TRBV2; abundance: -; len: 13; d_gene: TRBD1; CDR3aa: CASIRDRAYEQYF; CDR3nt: TGTGCCAGCATAAGGGACAGGGCATACGAGCAGTACTTC
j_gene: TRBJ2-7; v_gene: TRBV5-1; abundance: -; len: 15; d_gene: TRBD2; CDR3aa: CASSPDVGGKYEQYF; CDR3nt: TGCGCCAGCAGCCCCGACGTGGGAGGGAAGTACGAGCAGTACTTC
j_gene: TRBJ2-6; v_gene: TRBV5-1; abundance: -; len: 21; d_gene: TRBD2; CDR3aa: CASSYTGTSGRARSGANVLTF; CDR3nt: TGCGCCAGCAGCTATACCGGGACTAGCGGGAGGGCCCGCTCTGGGGCCAACGTCCTGACTTTC
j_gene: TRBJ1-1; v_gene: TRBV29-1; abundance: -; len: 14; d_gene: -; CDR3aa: CSVEEGRANTEAFF; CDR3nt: TGCAGCGTTGAAGAAGGCAGGGCGAACACTGAAGCTTTCTTT
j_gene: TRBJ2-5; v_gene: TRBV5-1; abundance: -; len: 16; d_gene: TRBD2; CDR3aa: CASSRGLAGAQETQYF; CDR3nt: TGCGCCAGCAGCAGGGGACTAGCGGGGGCTCAAGAGACCCAGTACTTC
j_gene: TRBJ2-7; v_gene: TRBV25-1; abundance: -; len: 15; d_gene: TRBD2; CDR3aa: CASSVPGLAGVEQYF; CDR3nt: TGTGCCAGCAGTGTGCCGGGACTAGCGGGAGTCGAGCAGTACTTC
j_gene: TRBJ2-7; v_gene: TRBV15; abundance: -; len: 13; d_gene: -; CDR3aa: CATSRDQGYEQYF; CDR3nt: TGTGCCACCAGCAGAGATCAGGGCTACGAGCAGTACTTC
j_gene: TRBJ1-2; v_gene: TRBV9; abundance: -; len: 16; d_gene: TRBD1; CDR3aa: CASSPHLTQGDYGYTF; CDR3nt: TGTGCCAGCAGCCCTCACTTAACCCAGGGGGACTATGGCTACACCTTC
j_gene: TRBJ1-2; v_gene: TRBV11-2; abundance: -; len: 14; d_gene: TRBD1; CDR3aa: CASSLQGQGYGYTF; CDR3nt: TGTGCCAGCAGCTTACAAGGACAGGGGTATGGCTACACCTTC
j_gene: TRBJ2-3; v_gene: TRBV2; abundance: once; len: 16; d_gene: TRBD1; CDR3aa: CASSSNRGPSTDTQYF; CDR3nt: TGTGCCAGCAGTTCAAACAGGGGGCCCAGCACAGATACGCAGTATTTT
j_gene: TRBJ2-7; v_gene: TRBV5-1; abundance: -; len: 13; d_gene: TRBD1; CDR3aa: CASKADRGYEQYF; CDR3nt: TGCGCCAGCAAAGCGGACAGGGGTTACGAGCAGTACTTC
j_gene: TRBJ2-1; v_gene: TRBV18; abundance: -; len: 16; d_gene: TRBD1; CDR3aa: CASSPGQGGTYNEQFF; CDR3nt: TGTGCCAGCTCACCGGGACAGGGTGGGACCTACAATGAGCAGTTCTTC
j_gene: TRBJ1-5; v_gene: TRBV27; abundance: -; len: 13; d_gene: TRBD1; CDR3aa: CASSTGVNQPQHF; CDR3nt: TGTGCCAGCTCTACAGGGGTGAATCAGCCCCAGCATTTT
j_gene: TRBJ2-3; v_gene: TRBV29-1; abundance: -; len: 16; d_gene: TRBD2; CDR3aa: CSVAGLITTSTDTQYF; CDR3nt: TGCAGCGTTGCGGGACTAATAACTACTAGCACAGATACGCAGTATTTT
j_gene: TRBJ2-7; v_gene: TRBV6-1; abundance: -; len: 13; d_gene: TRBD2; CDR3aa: CASRLAGVYEQYF; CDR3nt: TGTGCCAGCAGGCTAGCGGGAGTTTACGAGCAGTACTTC